The 30 T cell receptor beta chains presented below share a single source sample, sequenced in a study of spatial heterogeneity in lung cancer. TCRdb reprocessed the 5' RACE reads via MiXCR and lists one record per CDR3 protein. The table includes roughly 120,000 distinct CDR3 sequences, 12% detected once. Specified time point: blood at routine non-recurrence follow-up after resection. The study sequenced unsorted whole RNA from tumor, nontumor lung or frozen PBMC. Sample: PBMCs, taken at follow-up. The receptor source for this set is a male donor with early-stage non-small cell lung cancer.

This clonotype came up a few times. The chain has TRBV29-1 and TRBJ2-2; D is tentatively TRBD1 or TRBD2 (6 bases each). The V end lost 4 bases, the J end lost 5 bases, and 11 bases lay between the germline ends. The length of the CDR3 is 13 residues. Looked up from germline, CDR1 is SQVTM and CDR2 is ANQGSEA. The CDR3 nucleotides read TGCAGCGTTGGATGGAGGGGGACCGGGGAGCTGTTTTTT. Its translation is CSVGWRGTGELFF.

Many counts were recorded for this clonotype. The V call is TRBV11-3, the J call TRBJ1-5; D gene ambiguous. The germline V gene has CDR1 SGHNT and CDR2 YENEEA. V lost 0 bases, J lost 6 bases, and 6 bases lay in between. CDR3 size: 13 residues. For the CDR3, the DNA is TGTGCCAGCAGCTTAGATCAGACTCAGCCCCAGCATTTT. Protein: CASSLDQTQPQHF.

This clonotype was seen ten or more times. The rearrangement links TRBV5-1 to TRBJ2-5, with unresolved D. Looked up from germline, CDR1 is SGHRS and CDR2 is YFSETQ. Between the trimmed V and J ends, which lost 3 bases and 3 bases, there was a span of 9 bases. CDR3 length: 13 residues. The CDR3 loop is CASSWQQKETQYF. The CDR3 DNA reads TGCGCCAGCAGCTGGCAGCAAAAAGAGACCCAGTACTTC.

The sample holds many counts of this clonotype. This chain uses TRBV5-1 with TRBJ1-2, with D unresolved. Germline values: CDR1 SGHRS, CDR2 YFSETQ. CDR3 length: 15 residues. Trimming cost V 4 bases and J 8 bases, with 21 bases left between them. CDR3 sequence reads: CASSPDGPSRQGYTF. The CDR3 DNA reads as TGCGCCAGCAGCCCGGACGGCCCGTCTAGGCAGGGCTACACCTTC.

There are a few counts of this clonotype. V gene TRBV27 combines with J gene TRBJ1-3; D is uncertain. In germline, CDR1 is MNHEY, CDR2 SMNVEV (reference sequence). With 5 bases removed from V and 0 bases from J, the gap between germline ends came to 8 bases. This CDR3 contains 14 residues. Written as DNA, the CDR3 is TGTGCCAGCAGTCCATCGGGCTCTGGAAACACCATATATTTT. Residues: CASSPSGSGNTIYF.

This clonotype was detected many times. The chain has TRBV9 and TRBJ1-3, with a weak D call TRBD1 (6 bases). The V gene's germline CDR1 is SGDLS and CDR2 YYNGEE. With 0 bases removed from V and 0 bases from J, the gap between germline ends came to 10 bases. This CDR3 has 16 amino acids. CDR3 sequence reads: CASSVDWGASGNTIYF. The CDR3 region has the DNA TGTGCCAGCAGCGTAGATTGGGGGGCCTCTGGAAACACCATATATTTT.

The J gene is TRBJ2-5, the V gene TRBV10-3; D tentatively fits TRBD1 or TRBD2 (5 bases each). The CDR3 length is 12 residues. The V gene lost 6 bases and the J gene lost 4 bases, with 9 bases spanning the gap. Germline CDR1 and CDR2: ENHRY and SYGVKD. The CDR3 DNA sequence: TGTGCCATCAGGGGGGAATCAGAGACCCAGTACTTC. Encoded protein: CAIRGESETQYF.

The chain is built from TRBV27 and TRBJ2-3, with a tentative D call TRBD2 (7 bases). Germline CDR1 and CDR2: MNHEY and SMNVEV (reference sequence). The ends were cut back, 5 bases at V and 3 bases at J, with 21 bases in the middle. The CDR3 is 17 residues long. Here the CDR3 DNA reads TGTGCCAGCAGTCCAAAGGGGAGGGGGTCTTGGACAGATACGCAGTATTTT. Encoded protein: CASSPKGRGSWTDTQYF.

In its sample, this clonotype was seen a few times. The V and J genes are TRBV2 and TRBJ2-1, with D unclear. V shed 7 bases and J shed 1 base, with 5 bases lying between them. Germline CDR1 is SNHLY and CDR2 is FYNNEI. CDR3 size: 12 residues. The CDR3 sequence: CASKRSYNEQFF. The CDR3 DNA reads as TGTGCCAGCAAGAGGTCCTACAATGAGCAGTTCTTC.

The chain recombines TRBV25-1 with TRBJ2-1; 9 bases agree with TRBD2. Trimming at V came to 4 bases and at J to 5 bases, leaving 6 bases not matched to a gene. Germline CDR1 reads MGHDK; CDR2 reads SYGVNS. The CDR3 runs to 15 residues. CDR3 DNA: TGTGCCAGCAGTGCTCGACTAGCGGCACACAATGAGCAGTTCTTC. It specifies CASSARLAAHNEQFF.

The V and J genes are TRBV5-8 and TRBJ1-6, with 9 nucleotides matching TRBD1. Germline V gene data show CDR1 as SGHTS and CDR2 as YDEGEE. The CDR3 extends over 14 amino acids. Trimming cost V 4 bases and J 10 bases; bases outside gene matches: 6. Written as DNA, the CDR3 is TGTGCCAGCAGCCTACAGGGGGCTAACTCACCCCTCCACTTT. As protein: CASSLQGANSPLHF. Full variable domain (missing parts from reference TRBV5-8 and TRBJ1-6): EAGVTQSPTHLIKTRGQQATLRCSPISGHTSVYWYQQALGLGLQFLLWYDEGEERNRGNFPPRFSGRQFPNYSSELNVNALELEDSALYLCASSLQGANSPLHFGNGTRLTVT.

This clonotype was seen more than once but under ten times. The V call is TRBV11-2, the J call TRBJ2-3, with 10 nucleotides matching TRBD2. This CDR3 has 17 amino acids. The V segment lost 1 base and the J segment 3 bases; nucleotides outside the gene matches: 7. The germline V gene encodes CDR1 SGHAT and CDR2 FQNNGV. CDR3 nucleotide sequence: TGTGCCAGCAGCTTAGCCCTTAGCGGGGGGAGGACAGATACGCAGTATTTT. This translates into CASSLALSGGRTDTQYF.

This clonotype was picked up a small number of times. The V gene is TRBV7-8, the J gene TRBJ1-4, with 8 bases that match TRBD1. Germline CDR1 is SGHVS and CDR2 is FQNEAQ. This CDR3 region has 15 residues. The junction had 5 bases not matched to a gene; V was cut back by 3 bases and J by 5 bases. The CDR3 sequence: CASSLENRGNEKLFF. For the CDR3, the DNA is TGTGCCAGCAGCTTGGAGAACAGGGGGAATGAAAAACTGTTTTTT.

The rearrangement links TRBV4-2 to TRBJ1-6; perhaps TRBD1 as D (5 bases). V shed 6 bases and J shed 7 bases, with 19 bases lying between them. This CDR3 contains 16 residues. Germline-derived CDR1 and CDR2 are LGHNA and YNFKEQ. Here the CDR3 reads CASSPWGEQGNSPLHF. CDR3 in DNA: TGTGCCAGCAGTCCATGGGGGGAACAAGGAAATTCACCCCTCCACTTT.

This clonotype has a count of ten or more. The V and J genes are TRBV29-1 and TRBJ2-7; 7 bases match TRBD2. The CDR3 length is 13 residues. After removal of 6 bases from V and 3 bases from J, the junction contained 8 bases not matched to a gene. Germline loops: CDR1 SQVTM, CDR2 ANQGSEA. CDR3 protein: CSVLGGTLYEQYF. The CDR3 coding sequence is TGCAGCGTCTTGGGAGGGACCCTCTACGAGCAGTACTTC.

This clonotype was seen at least ten times. CDR3 sequence (DNA): TGTGCCAGCAGCCGCCGGACTCGGGACAGTTATCAGCCCCAGCATTTT. Translated, it gives CASSRRTRDSYQPQHF. The chain is built from TRBV6-5 and TRBJ1-5, with TRBD1 matching 7 bases. This CDR3 spans 16 amino acids. Germline loops: CDR1 MNHEY, CDR2 SVGAGI. Unmatched junction bases numbered 13, after V lost 6 bases and J lost 5 bases.

This clonotype was detected ten times or more. The J gene is TRBJ2-7, the V gene TRBV10-3; D is undetermined. In germline, CDR1 is ENHRY, CDR2 SYGVKD. There are 14 residues in the CDR3. The V end was cut by 0 bases, the J end by 3 bases, with 9 bases between. Here the CDR3 DNA reads TGTGCCATCAGTGAGTCGCAGGCAAACTACGAGCAGTACTTC. Translated: CAISESQANYEQYF.

The chain has TRBV6-2 or TRBV6-3 and TRBJ2-4, with a weak D call TRBD1 (5 bases). The CDR3 loop spans 15 amino acids. Trimming removed 4 bases from V and 0 bases from J, with 10 bases in between. Per the germline V gene, CDR1 is MNHEY and CDR2 is SVGEGT. The CDR3 loop reads CASSSAGLAKNIQYF. CDR3 sequence (DNA): TGTGCCAGCAGTTCAGCAGGGTTAGCCAAAAACATTCAGTACTTC.

This clonotype was seen ten or more times. The rearrangement joins TRBV5-1 to TRBJ2-5, with 7 nucleotides matching TRBD2. CDR3 length: 11 amino acids. V trimming: 3 bases; J trimming: 8 bases; junction bases outside the gene matches: 1. Germline lookup yields CDR1 SGHRS and CDR2 YFSETQ. The CDR3 DNA sequence: TGCGCCAGCAGCTGGGGGGGAACCCAGTACTTC. Its protein product is CASSWGGTQYF.

V and J are TRBV11-1 and TRBJ1-1, with a tentative D call TRBD1 (5 bases). Germline CDR1 and CDR2: SGHAT and FQDESV (reference sequence). This CDR3 has 14 residues. With 3 bases removed from V and 7 bases from J, the gap between germline ends came to 15 bases. CDR3 DNA sequence: TGTGCCAGCAGCTTCATCGAGGGGAGGGGTGAAGCTTTCTTT. It codes for CASSFIEGRGEAFF. Combining the CDR3 with reference TRBV11-1 and TRBJ1-1 gives the whole variable domain EAEVAQSPRYKITEKSQAVAFWCDPISGHATLYWYRQILGQGPELLVQFQDESVVDDSQLPKDRFSAERLKGVDSTLKIQPAELGDSAMYLCASSFIEGRGEAFFGQGTRLTVV.

In its sample, this clonotype was seen many times. The CDR3 loop reads CASTLKETQYF. The CDR3 DNA reads TGTGCCAGCACCCTAAAAGAGACCCAGTACTTC. The J gene is TRBJ2-5, the V gene TRBV2; D not resolved. Trimming took 7 bases from V and 3 from J, leaving 6 bases between them. This CDR3 region has 11 residues. Germline CDR1 SNHLY, CDR2 FYNNEI.

This clonotype was found a few times. The chain couples TRBV20-1 to TRBJ2-4; perhaps D is TRBD1 or TRBD2 (7 bases each). The CDR3 runs to 16 residues. Deletions cut 6 bases from V and 3 bases from J, with 21 bases between. The germline gives CDR1 DFQATT, CDR2 SNEGSKA (reference sequence). The CDR3 bases are TGCAGTGCCCTGACAGGGATAGCGGGTAACAAAAACATTCAGTACTTC. Translated, it gives CSALTGIAGNKNIQYF.

This clonotype appeared many times. The V and J genes are TRBV10-1 and TRBJ2-3, with 7 bases matching TRBD1. Germline CDR1 reads WNHNN; CDR2 reads SYGVQD (reference sequence). J lost 6 bases, V lost 5 bases, and 8 bases had no gene match. This CDR3 has 14 residues. Here the CDR3 DNA reads TGCGCCAGCAGTTCGGGACAGAGCCCCGATACGCAGTATTTT. It translates to CASSSGQSPDTQYF.

This clonotype was observed at least ten times. The J gene is TRBJ1-3, the V gene TRBV20-1; D possibly corresponds to TRBD1 (5 bases). From germline, CDR1 is DFQATT and CDR2 SNEGSKA (reference sequence). The CDR3 is 15 amino acids. DNA of the CDR3: TGCAGCGCACCCCCCCGAGGGGATCCTGGAAACACCATATATTTT. Encoded protein: CSAPPRGDPGNTIYF.

This chain uses TRBV20-1 with TRBJ1-6; no reliable D call. CDR1 is DFQATT, CDR2 SNEGSKA, per germline (reference sequence). Trimming removed 7 bases from V and 0 bases from J, with 13 bases in between. This CDR3 comprises 15 residues. CDR3 sequence reads: CSVNSHISYNSPLHF. The CDR3 DNA reads as TGCAGTGTCAACAGCCACATCTCCTATAATTCACCCCTCCACTTT.

This clonotype was seen only a few times. This chain connects TRBV27 to TRBJ2-4; TRBD2 is a possible D gene (6 bases). The germline V and J ends were trimmed by 6 bases and 8 bases, with 14 bases remaining between them. Germline assignment: CDR1 MNHEY and CDR2 SMNVEV (reference sequence). The CDR3 is 13 amino acids. CDR3 loop: CASREGRVDIQYF. CDR3 DNA sequence: TGTGCCAGCAGGGAGGGCAGGGTAGACATTCAGTACTTC.

The sample holds a few counts of this clonotype. The V gene is TRBV27, the J gene TRBJ2-7; no clear D. Deletions cut 6 bases from V and 0 bases from J, with 9 bases between. The CDR3 spans 13 residues. CDR1 and CDR2 (germline): MNHEY, SMNVEV (reference sequence). The CDR3 DNA follows: TGTGCCAGCAGATTGCGCGGCTCCTACGAGCAGTACTTC. This encodes CASRLRGSYEQYF.

A few counts support this clonotype. J is TRBJ2-1 and V is TRBV6-5, with 7 bases matching TRBD2. Trimming removed 6 bases from V and 10 bases from J; junction bases left unmatched: 9. The CDR3 runs to 13 residues. CDR1 is MNHEY, CDR2 SVGAGI, per germline. For the CDR3, the DNA is TGTGCCAGCAGGAGGAGCGGGGAAGGGGAGCAGTTCTTC. Amino acids: CASRRSGEGEQFF.

The chain joins TRBV11-2 to TRBJ2-5; D is ambiguous. The CDR3 consists of 15 residues. Trimming removed 0 bases from V and 1 base from J, with 9 bases in between. The germline gives CDR1 SGHAT, CDR2 FQNNGV. CDR3 protein: CASSLDVGSQETQYF. The CDR3 DNA is TGTGCCAGCAGCTTAGATGTAGGCAGCCAAGAGACCCAGTACTTC. The full variable domain, in which reference TRBV11-2 and TRBJ2-5 provide the parts outside the CDR3, is EAGVAQSPRYKIIEKRQSVAFWCNPISGHATLYWYQQILGQGPKLLIQFQNNGVVDDSQLPKDRFSAERLKGVDSTLKIQPAKLEDSAVYLCASSLDVGSQETQYFGPGTRLLVL.

This clonotype was seen at least ten times. The chain joins TRBV28 to TRBJ2-1; 9 bases map to TRBD2. V was clipped by 3 bases and J by 5 bases; unmatched bases: 8. Germline V gene lookup returns CDR1 MDHEN and CDR2 SYDVKM. The CDR3 runs 16 residues. CDR3 coding DNA: TGTGCCAGCAGTTTTAGGGCGGGGGGGCTAAACAATGAGCAGTTCTTC. The encoded protein is CASSFRAGGLNNEQFF.